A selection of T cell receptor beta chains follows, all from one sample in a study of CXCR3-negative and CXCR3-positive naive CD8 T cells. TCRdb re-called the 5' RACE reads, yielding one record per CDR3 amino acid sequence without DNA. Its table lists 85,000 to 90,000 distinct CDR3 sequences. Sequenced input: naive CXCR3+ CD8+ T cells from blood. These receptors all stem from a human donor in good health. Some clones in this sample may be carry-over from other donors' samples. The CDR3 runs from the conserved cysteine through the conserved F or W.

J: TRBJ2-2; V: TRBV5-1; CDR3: CASSSGHAGELFF
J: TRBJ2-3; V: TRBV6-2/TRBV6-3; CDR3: CASSNDYEVGGDTQYF
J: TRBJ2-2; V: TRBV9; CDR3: CASSVRRDGGGELFF
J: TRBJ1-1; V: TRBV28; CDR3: CASSPQGADYTEAFF
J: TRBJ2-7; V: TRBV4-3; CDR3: CASSQGSSYEQYF
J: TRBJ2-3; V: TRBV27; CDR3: CASSTQNRADTQYF
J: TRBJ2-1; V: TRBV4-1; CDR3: CASSQVDRADYNEQFF
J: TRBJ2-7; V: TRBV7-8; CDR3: CASSLGLAGFTYEQYF
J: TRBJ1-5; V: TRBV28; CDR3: CASSSTGQGIEPQHF
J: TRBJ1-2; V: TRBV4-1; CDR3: CASSQEGSGYTF
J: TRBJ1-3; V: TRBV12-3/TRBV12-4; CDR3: CASSFGETVPPGNTIYF
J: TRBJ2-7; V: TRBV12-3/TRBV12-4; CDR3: CASSLGVESYEQYF
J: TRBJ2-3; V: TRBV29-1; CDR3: CSVLLSTDTQYF
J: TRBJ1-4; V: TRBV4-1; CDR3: CASSQDWMEKLFF
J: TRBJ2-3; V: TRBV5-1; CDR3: CASSLSPGTVFTDTQYF
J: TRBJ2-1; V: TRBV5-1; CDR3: CASSIRFGLSGGLNEQFF
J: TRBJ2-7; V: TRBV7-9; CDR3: CASSSEVIYEQYF
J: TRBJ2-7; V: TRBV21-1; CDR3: CASSNFGPLEYEQYF
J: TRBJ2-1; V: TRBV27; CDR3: CASSRPPPYNEQFF
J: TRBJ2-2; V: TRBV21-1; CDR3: CASSPTRQGGITGELFF
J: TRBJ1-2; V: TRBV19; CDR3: CASGETGYGYTF
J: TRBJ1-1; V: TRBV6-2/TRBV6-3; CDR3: CASSQGEGSTEAFF
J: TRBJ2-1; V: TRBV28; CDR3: CASSFAPVGEQFF
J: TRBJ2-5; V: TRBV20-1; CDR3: CSARDLASGGQETQYF
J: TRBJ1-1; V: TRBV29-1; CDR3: CSVTKNTEAFF
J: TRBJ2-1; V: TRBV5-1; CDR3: CASSLEGLTYNEQFF
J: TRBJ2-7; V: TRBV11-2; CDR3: CASSSLATGKVREQYF
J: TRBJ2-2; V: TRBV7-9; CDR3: CASSPSGLDWATGELFF
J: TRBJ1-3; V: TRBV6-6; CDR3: CASSPSGTYSGNTIYF
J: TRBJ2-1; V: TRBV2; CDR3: CASRSWGTGLVDEQFF
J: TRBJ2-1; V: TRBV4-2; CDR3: CASSHPGPWGYNEQFF
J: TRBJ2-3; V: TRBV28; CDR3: CASSFGSSTDTQYF
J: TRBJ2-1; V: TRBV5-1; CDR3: CASSLAGDEQFF
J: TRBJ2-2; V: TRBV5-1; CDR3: CASSPSGGGAYTGELFF
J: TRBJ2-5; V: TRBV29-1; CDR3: CSVPGRPETQYF
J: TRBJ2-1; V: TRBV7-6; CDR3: CASSLLGGNNEQFF
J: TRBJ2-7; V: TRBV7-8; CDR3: CASSSTGGPHGHYEQYF
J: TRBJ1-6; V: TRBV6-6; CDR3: CASSRQSSNSPLHF
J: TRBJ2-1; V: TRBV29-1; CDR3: CSGTRDYNEQFF
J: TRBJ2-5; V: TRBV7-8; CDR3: CASSLGGPGETQYF
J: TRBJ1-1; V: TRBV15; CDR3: CATSPGKDTEAFF
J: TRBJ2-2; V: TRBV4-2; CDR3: CASSHPTSGSPGELFF
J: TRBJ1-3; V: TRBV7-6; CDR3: CASSFPGTGNTIYF
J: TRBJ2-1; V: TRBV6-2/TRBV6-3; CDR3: CASFSGGWQFF
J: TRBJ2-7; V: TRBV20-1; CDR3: CSARDLKGGYEQYF